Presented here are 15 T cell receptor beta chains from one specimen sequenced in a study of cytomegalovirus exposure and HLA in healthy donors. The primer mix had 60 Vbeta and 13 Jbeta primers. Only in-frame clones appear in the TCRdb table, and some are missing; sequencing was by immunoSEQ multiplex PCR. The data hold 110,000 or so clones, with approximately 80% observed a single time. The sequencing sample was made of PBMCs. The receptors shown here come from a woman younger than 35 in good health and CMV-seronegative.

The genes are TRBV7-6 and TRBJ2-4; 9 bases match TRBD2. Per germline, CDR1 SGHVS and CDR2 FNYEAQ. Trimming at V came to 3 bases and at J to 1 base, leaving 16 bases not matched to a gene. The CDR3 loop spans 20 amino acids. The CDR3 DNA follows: TGTGCCAGCAGCTTGAGGCCCGGCGGGAGGGGGGAGGGGGCCAAAAACATTCAGTACTTC. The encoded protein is CASSLRPGGRGEGAKNIQYF.

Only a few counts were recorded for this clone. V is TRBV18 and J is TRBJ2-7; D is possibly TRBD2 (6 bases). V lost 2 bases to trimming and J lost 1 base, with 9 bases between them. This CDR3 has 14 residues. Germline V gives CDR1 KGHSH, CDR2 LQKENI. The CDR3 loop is CASSPEAGSYEQYF. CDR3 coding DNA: TGTGCCAGCTCACCAGAGGCGGGGTCCTACGAGCAGTACTTC. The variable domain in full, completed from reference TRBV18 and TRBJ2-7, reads NAGVMQNPRHLVRRRGQEARLRCSPMKGHSHVYWYRQLPEEGLKFMVYLQKENIIDESGMPKERFSAEFPKEGPSILRIQQVVRGDSAAYFCASSPEAGSYEQYFGPGTRLTVT.

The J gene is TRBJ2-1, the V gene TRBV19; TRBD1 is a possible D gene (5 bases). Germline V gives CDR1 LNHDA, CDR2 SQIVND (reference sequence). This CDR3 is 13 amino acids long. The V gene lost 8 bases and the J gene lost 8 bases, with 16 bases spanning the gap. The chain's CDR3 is CASGEGAFDEQFF. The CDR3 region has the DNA TGTGCCAGTGGGGAAGGGGCATTCGATGAGCAGTTCTTC.

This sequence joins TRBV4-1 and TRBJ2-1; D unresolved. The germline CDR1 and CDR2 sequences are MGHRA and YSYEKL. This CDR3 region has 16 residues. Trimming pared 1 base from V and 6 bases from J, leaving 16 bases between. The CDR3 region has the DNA TGCGCCAGCAGCCAAGTCGTAATAGCATTAGGCAATGAGCAGTTCTTC. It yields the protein CASSQVVIALGNEQFF.

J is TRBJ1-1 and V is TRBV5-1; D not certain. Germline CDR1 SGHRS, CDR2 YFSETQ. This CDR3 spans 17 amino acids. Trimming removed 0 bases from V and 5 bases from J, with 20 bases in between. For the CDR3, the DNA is TGCGCCAGCAGCTTGGTTGAGGTTTTAGATCGTGGAACTGAAGCTTTCTTT. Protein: CASSLVEVLDRGTEAFF. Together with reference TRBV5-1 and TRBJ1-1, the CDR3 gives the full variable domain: KAGVTQTPRYLIKTRGQQVTLSCSPISGHRSVSWYQQTPGQGLQFLFEYFSETQRNKGNFPGRFSGRQFSNSRSEMNVSTLELGDSALYLCASSLVEVLDRGTEAFFGQGTRLTVV.

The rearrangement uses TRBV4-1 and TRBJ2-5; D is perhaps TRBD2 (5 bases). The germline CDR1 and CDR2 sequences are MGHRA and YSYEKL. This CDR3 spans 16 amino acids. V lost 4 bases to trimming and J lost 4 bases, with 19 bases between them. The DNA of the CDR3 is TGCGCCAGCAGCCTACAGACCTTAAAGAGGGCAGAGACCCAGTACTTC. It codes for CASSLQTLKRAETQYF.

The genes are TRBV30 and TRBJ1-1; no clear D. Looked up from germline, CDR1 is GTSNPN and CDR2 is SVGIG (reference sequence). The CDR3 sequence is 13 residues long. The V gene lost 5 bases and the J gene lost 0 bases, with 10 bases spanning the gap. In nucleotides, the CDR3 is TGTGCCTGGGAACCCAGGTTGAACACTGAAGCTTTCTTT. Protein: CAWEPRLNTEAFF. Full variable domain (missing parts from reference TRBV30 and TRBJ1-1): SQTIHQWPATLVQPVGSPLSLECTVEGTSNPNLYWYRQAAGRGLQLLFYSVGIGQISSEVPQNLSASRPQDRQFILSSKKLLLSDSGFYLCAWEPRLNTEAFFGQGTRLTVV.

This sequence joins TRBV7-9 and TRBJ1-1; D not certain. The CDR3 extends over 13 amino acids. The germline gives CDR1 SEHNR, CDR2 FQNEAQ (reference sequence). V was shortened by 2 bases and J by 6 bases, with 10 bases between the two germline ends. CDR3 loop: CASSLRPDSEAFF. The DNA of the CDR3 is TGTGCCAGCAGCTTAAGGCCGGACTCTGAAGCTTTCTTT.

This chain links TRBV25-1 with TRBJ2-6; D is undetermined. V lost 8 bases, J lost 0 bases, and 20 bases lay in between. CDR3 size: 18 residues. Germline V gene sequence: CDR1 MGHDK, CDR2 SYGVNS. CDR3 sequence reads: CASSPNRGENSGANVLTF. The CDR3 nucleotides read TGTGCCAGCTCCCCAAACCGAGGTGAAAACTCTGGGGCCAACGTCCTGACTTTC.

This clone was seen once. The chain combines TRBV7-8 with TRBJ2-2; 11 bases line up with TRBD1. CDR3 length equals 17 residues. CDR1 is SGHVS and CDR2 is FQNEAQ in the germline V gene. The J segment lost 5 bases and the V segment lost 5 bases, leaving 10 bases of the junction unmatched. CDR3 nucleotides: TGTGCCAGCAGCACACGGACAGGGGGCAACAGAACCGGGGAGCTGTTTTTT. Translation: CASSTRTGGNRTGELFF.

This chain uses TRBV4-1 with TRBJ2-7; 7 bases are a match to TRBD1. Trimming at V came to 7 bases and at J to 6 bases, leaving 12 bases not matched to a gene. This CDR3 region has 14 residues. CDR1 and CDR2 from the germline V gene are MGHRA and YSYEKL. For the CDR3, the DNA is TGCGCCAGCAAGTCGGCGACAGGGATCAGCGAGCAGTACTTC. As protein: CASKSATGISEQYF.

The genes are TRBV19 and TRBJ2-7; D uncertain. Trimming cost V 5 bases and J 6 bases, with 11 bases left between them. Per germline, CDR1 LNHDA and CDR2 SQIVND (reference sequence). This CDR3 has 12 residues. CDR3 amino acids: CASSAIPGEQYF. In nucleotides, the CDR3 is TGTGCCAGTAGTGCGATCCCTGGCGAGCAGTACTTC.

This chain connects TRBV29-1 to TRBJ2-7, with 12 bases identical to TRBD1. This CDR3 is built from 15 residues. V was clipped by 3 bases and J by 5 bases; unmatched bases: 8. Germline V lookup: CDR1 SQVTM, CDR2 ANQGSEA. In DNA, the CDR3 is TGCAGCGTTGACCTACGGGACAGGGGGCAAGACGAGCAGTACTTC. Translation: CSVDLRDRGQDEQYF.

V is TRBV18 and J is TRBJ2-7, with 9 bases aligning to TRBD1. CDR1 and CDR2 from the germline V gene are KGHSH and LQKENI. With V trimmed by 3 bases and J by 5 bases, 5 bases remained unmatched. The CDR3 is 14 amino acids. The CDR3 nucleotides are TGTGCCAGCTCACCGCAACAGGGGGCCGACGAGCAGTACTTC. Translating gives CASSPQQGADEQYF. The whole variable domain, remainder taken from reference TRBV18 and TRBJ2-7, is NAGVMQNPRHLVRRRGQEARLRCSPMKGHSHVYWYRQLPEEGLKFMVYLQKENIIDESGMPKERFSAEFPKEGPSILRIQQVVRGDSAAYFCASSPQQGADEQYFGPGTRLTVT.

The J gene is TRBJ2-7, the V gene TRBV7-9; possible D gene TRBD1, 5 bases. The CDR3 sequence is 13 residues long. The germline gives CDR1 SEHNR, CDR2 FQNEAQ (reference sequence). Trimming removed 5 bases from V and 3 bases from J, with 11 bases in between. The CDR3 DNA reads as TGTGCCAGCAGCGACTCAGACAGCTACGAGCAGTACTTC. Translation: CASSDSDSYEQYF.